The next 14 T cell receptor beta chains were all read from a single sample in a study of shared clonotypes between healthy human individuals. Here immunoSEQ multiplex PCR was the method, and the copy in TCRdb shows in-frame clones only, minus some. The data contain approximately 1.5 million clones, 98% of them singletons. Sequencing was performed on naive CD4+ T cells sorted from blood. Subset here: CD45RA+ positively selected. The source of these receptors is a man between 25 and 39 years old in good health.

The rearrangement links TRBV5-6 to TRBJ1-2; possibly TRBD1 for D (6 bases). The CDR3 length is 15 residues. The germline V and J ends were trimmed by 4 bases and 8 bases, with 21 bases remaining between them. From germline, CDR1 is SGHDT and CDR2 YYEEEE. The CDR3 spells CASSVRGGRAGGYTF. The CDR3 DNA reads TGTGCCAGCAGCGTGAGAGGGGGACGGGCAGGCGGCTACACCTTC.

V gene TRBV9 combines with J gene TRBJ1-2; no reliable D call. With 0 bases removed from V and 1 base from J, the gap between germline ends came to 7 bases. This CDR3 region has 14 residues. Germline CDR1 SGDLS, CDR2 YYNGEE. CDR3 in amino acids: CASSVGRSNYGYTF. The CDR3, as DNA: TGTGCCAGCAGCGTAGGCAGGAGTAACTATGGCTACACCTTC.

The chain uses TRBV29-1 and TRBJ2-7, with a possible D match to TRBD1 (5 bases). Germline V lookup: CDR1 SQVTM, CDR2 ANQGSEA. This CDR3 region has 14 residues. The V and J ends lost 5 bases and 0 bases respectively, with 14 bases between them. CDR3 loop: CSVPQGPPSYEQYF. CDR3 DNA sequence: TGCAGCGTTCCGCAGGGCCCTCCCTCCTACGAGCAGTACTTC.

As regards this clone: In the same sample, other DNA sequences code for this CDR3. The chain recombines TRBV7-9 with TRBJ2-7; TRBD1 agrees at 9 bases. This CDR3 contains 14 residues. Trimming at V came to 5 bases and at J to 4 bases, leaving 6 bases not matched to a gene. Germline values: CDR1 SEHNR, CDR2 FQNEAQ (reference sequence). CDR3 nucleotide sequence: TGTGCCAGCAGCCCCGGGACAGGGCTTTACGAGCAGTACTTC. As protein: CASSPGTGLYEQYF.

Concerning this clone: Other DNA sequences in this specimen translate into the identical CDR3. V is TRBV28 and J is TRBJ1-2; no definite D call. V was cut by 4 bases and J by 7 bases, with 7 bases left in between. The CDR3 covers 11 residues. The germline CDR1 and CDR2 sequences are MDHEN and SYDVKM. The CDR3 protein is CASSSPGGYTF. For the CDR3, the DNA is TGTGCCAGCAGTTCCCCCGGTGGCTACACCTTC.

This chain joins TRBV19 and TRBJ1-1; no clear D gene. V shed 3 bases and J shed 1 base, with 6 bases lying between them. Germline V gives CDR1 LNHDA, CDR2 SQIVND (reference sequence). CDR3 length: 13 amino acids. CDR3 nucleotides: TGTGCCAGTAGTATCCTCAAGAACACTGAAGCTTTCTTT. This sequence encodes CASSILKNTEAFF.

In this sample, this clone turned up once. V gene TRBV11-2 combines with J gene TRBJ2-7, with D perhaps matching TRBD2 (6 bases). The V end was cut by 4 bases, the J end by 2 bases, with 27 bases between. The CDR3 is 19 amino acids. Germline assignment: CDR1 SGHAT and CDR2 FQNNGV. CDR3 in DNA: TGTGCCAGCAGCTATCGACCGGTTGGTCGGCGGGACGGGACCTACGAGCAGTACTTC. Amino acid sequence: CASSYRPVGRRDGTYEQYF.

The V and J genes are TRBV10-3 and TRBJ2-2, with 10 bases matching TRBD1. CDR3 size: 14 residues. The junction had 1 base not matched to a gene; V was cut back by 0 bases and J by 9 bases. Germline V gene lookup returns CDR1 ENHRY and CDR2 SYGVKD. The CDR3 spells CAISESTGGRELFF. The CDR3 DNA reads as TGTGCCATCAGTGAGTCGACAGGGGGCCGGGAGCTGTTTTTT.

This clone has a single count. The chain carries TRBV19 and TRBJ2-2; TRBD2 matches at 8 bases. The V and J ends lost 6 bases and 5 bases, in that order; junction bases with no gene match: 8. The CDR3 extends over 15 amino acids. Germline-derived CDR1 and CDR2 are LNHDA and SQIVND (reference sequence). The DNA of the CDR3 is TGTGCCAGTAGACGGACTAGCAAATCAACCGGGGAGCTGTTTTTT. Protein sequence: CASRRTSKSTGELFF.

The chain carries TRBV9 and TRBJ2-3, with D maybe TRBD2 (5 bases). Germline V gives CDR1 SGDLS, CDR2 YYNGEE. With 4 bases removed from V and 3 bases from J, the gap between germline ends came to 18 bases. CDR3 length: 16 residues. CDR3 sequence: CASSPDSGRVTDTQYF. The DNA of the CDR3 is TGTGCCAGCAGCCCCGATTCTGGGAGAGTTACAGATACGCAGTATTTT.

The genes are TRBV10-3 and TRBJ2-7; D gene ambiguous. This CDR3 contains 12 residues. CDR1 and CDR2 (germline): ENHRY, SYGVKD. V gave up 7 bases and J gave up 7 bases, with 14 bases separating them. The DNA for the CDR3 is TGTGCCATCAACTCGGTTTACGGGGAGCAGTACTTC. Translation gives CAINSVYGEQYF.

The genes are TRBV29-1 and TRBJ2-5; 7 bases agree with TRBD2. Looked up from germline, CDR1 is SQVTM and CDR2 is ANQGSEA. The CDR3 loop spans 12 amino acids. The CDR3 protein is CSTASGQETQYF. CDR3 DNA sequence: TGCAGTACCGCTAGCGGACAAGAGACCCAGTACTTC. Full variable domain (remainder filled in from reference TRBV29-1 and TRBJ2-5): SAVISQKPSRDICQRGTSLTIQCQVDSQVTMMFWYRQQPGQSLTLIATANQGSEATYESGFVIDKFPISRPNLTFSTLTVSNMSPEDSSIYLCSTASGQETQYFGPGTRLLVL.

The genes are TRBV5-1 and TRBJ2-3, with 13 bases aligning to TRBD2. The CDR3 consists of 18 residues. V was pared by 1 base and J by 3 bases, with 8 bases of the junction left unmatched. CDR1 is SGHRS and CDR2 is YFSETQ in the germline V gene. CDR3 sequence: CASSLTSGRAIGTDTQYF. Written as DNA, the CDR3 is TGCGCCAGCAGCTTGACTAGCGGGAGGGCGATAGGGACAGATACGCAGTATTTT. Full variable domain (remainder filled in from reference TRBV5-1 and TRBJ2-3): KAGVTQTPRYLIKTRGQQVTLSCSPISGHRSVSWYQQTPGQGLQFLFEYFSETQRNKGNFPGRFSGRQFSNSRSEMNVSTLELGDSALYLCASSLTSGRAIGTDTQYFGPGTRLTVL.

J is TRBJ1-5 and V is TRBV18; D is perhaps TRBD1 (5 bases). V was cut by 3 bases and J by 1 base, with 22 bases left in between. CDR1 and CDR2 (germline): KGHSH, LQKENI. The CDR3 sequence is 19 residues long. The CDR3 sequence: CASSPDGGNLVESNQPQHF. Written as DNA, the CDR3 is TGTGCCAGCTCACCGGACGGGGGGAATTTAGTGGAGAGCAATCAGCCCCAGCATTTT.